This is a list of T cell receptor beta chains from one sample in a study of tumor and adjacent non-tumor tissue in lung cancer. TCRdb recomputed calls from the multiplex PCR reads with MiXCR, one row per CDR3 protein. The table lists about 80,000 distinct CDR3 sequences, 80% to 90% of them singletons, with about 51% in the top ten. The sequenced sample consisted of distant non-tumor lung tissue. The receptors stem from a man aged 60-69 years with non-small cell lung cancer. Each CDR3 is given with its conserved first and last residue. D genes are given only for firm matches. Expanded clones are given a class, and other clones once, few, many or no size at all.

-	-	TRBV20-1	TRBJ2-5	CCARLALTSETKYF	TGCTGTGCAAGACTCGCCCTCACCTCGGAGACCAAGTACTTC
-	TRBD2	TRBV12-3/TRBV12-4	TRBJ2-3	CASSPLAGGRIDTQYF	TGTGCCAGCAGTCCCCTAGCGGGGGGTCGCATAGATACGCAATATTTT
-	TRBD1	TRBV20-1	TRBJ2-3	CNARVSRGQGVGSRTDTQYF	TGCAATGCTAGAGTCAGTAGGGGACAGGGGGTAGGATCCCGCACAGATACGCAGTATTTT
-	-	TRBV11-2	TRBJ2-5	CASRTTMEGPKETQYF	TGTGCCAGCAGAACCACAATGGAGGGGCCAAAGGAGACCCAGTACTTC
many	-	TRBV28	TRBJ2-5	CASSRGVGETQYF	TGTGCCAGCAGCCGCGGTGTCGGGGAGACCCAGTACTTC
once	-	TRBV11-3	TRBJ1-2	CDSSLEGGGCIYGYTF	TGTGACAGCAGTTTAGAGGGAGGAGGGTGCATCTATGGCTACACCTTC
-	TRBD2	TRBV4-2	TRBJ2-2	CASSHETSGRVNTGEPFF	TGTGCCAGCAGCCATGAGACTAGCGGGAGGGTGAACACCGGGGAGCCGTTTTTT
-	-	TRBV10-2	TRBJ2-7	CASSDTDRSKYF	TGCGCCAGCAGTGACACTGACAGGTCGAAGTACTTC
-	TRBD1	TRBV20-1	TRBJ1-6	CSTSDRGPNSPLHF	TGCAGTACTAGTGACAGGGGACCTAATTCACCCCTCCACTTT
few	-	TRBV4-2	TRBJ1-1	CVSRQGRETTKAFF	TGTGTCAGCAGGCAGGGACGGGAAACAACTAAAGCTTTCTTT
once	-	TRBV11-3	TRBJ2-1	CASSLVGTCIHNEQFF	TGTGCCAGCAGCTTAGTGGGGACTTGCATCCACAATGAGCAGTTCTTT
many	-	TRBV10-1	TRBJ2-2	CASRKDWAGELFF	TGCGCCAGCAGGAAGGACTGGGCCGGGGAGCTGTTTTTT
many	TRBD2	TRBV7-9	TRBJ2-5	CASSLLAGVRETQYF	TGTGCCAGCAGCTTACTAGCGGGAGTCAGGGAGACCCAGTACTTC
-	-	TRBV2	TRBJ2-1	CASGDGRNEQFF	TGTGCCAGTGGGGACGGCCGGAATGAGCAGTTCTTC
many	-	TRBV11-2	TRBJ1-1	CASSLGTVVRDTEAFF	TGTGCCAGCAGCTTAGGGACGGTTGTGAGGGACACTGAAGCTTTCTTT
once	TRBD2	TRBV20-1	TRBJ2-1	CRQVRRGTSSYEQFF	TGCAGACAAGTTAGAAGGGGGACTAGCTCATATGAGCAGTTTTTC
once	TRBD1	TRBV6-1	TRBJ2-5	CASCEGTAQETQYF	TGTGCCAGCTGTGAGGGGACAGCCCAAGAGACCCAGTACTTC
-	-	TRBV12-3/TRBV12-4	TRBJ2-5	CASSFSGAEIQYF	TGTGCCAGCAGTTTCTCAGGCGCAGAGATCCAGTACTTC
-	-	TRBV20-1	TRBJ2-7	CNAKDFDRSSYEQYF	TGCAATGCTAAAGATTTCGACAGGTCCTCCTACGAACAGTACTTC
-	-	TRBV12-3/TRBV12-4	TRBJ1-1	CVSSLPGIMNTEAVF	TGTGTCAGCAGTCTCCCAGGGATAATGAACACTGAAGCTGTCTTT
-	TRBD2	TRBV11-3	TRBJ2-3	CASSSLRRERGSTDTQYF	TGTGCCAGCAGCTCCCTGCGTAGGGAGCGGGGGAGCACAGATACGCAGTATTTT
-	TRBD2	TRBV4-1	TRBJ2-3	CASGQVGTSGAQNAQYF	TGCGCCAGCGGCCAAGTAGGGACTAGCGGTGCACAGAATGCGCAGTATTTT
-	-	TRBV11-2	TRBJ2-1	CASSLDRSYYNERFF	TGTGCCAGTAGCTTAGATAGGAGCTACTACAATGAGCGGTTCTTC
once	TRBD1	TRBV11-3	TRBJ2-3	CDSSFEGADTQYF	TGTGACAGCAGCTTTGAGGGGGCAGACACGCAGTATTTT
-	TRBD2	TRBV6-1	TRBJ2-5	CAISEQTSGGKTHYF	TGTGCCATCAGTGAACAAACTAGCGGGGGTAAGACCCATTACTTC
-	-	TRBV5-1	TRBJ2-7	CVSSASLAGYGQYF	TGCGTCAGCAGTGCCAGCCTGGCGGGCTACGGCCAGTACTTC
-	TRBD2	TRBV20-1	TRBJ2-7	CSPSPSPTGGRPSEQYF	TGCAGTCCTAGTCCCAGTCCCACTGGCGGGAGACCCAGCGAGCAGTACTTC
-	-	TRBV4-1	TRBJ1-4	CAGSHSSTGNEKLFF	TGCGCCGGCAGCCACAGCAGTACCGGTAATGAAAAACTGTTTTTT